This T cell receptor beta chain originates from a study of T cells after yellow fever vaccination. On the study more broadly: Preparation of fractions with low cell numbers was performed using SMART-Seq v4 Ultra Low Input.

They built TCR cDNA with 5'RACE template switching, a step that put in a universal primer site and UMIs. TCRdb reanalysed the 5' RACE reads using MiXCR and keeps one entry per CDR3 protein. The table includes about 360,000 distinct CDR3 sequences, approximately 5.7% detected once. Germline trimming cut 5 bases from V and 5 bases from J; bases unmatched to any gene: 10. The germline CDR1 and CDR2 sequences are SGHRS and YFSETQ. The CDR3 sequence is 16 residues long. The sample holds a few counts of this clonotype. The sample here was PBMCs, taken 5 days after the yellow fever booster vaccination. The genes are TRBV5-1 and TRBJ2-1, with 10 positions matching TRBD2. The clonotype comes from a man aged 25-45 years who received the YFV17D yellow fever vaccine. The CDR3 protein is CASSRKAGGSHNEQFF. Written as DNA, the CDR3 is TGCGCCAGCAGTAGGAAAGCGGGAGGGTCCCACAATGAGCAGTTCTTC.